Described below is a single T cell receptor beta chain sequence and its context. Its antigen remains unknown. This table comes from immunoSEQ multiplex PCR, and its TCRdb copy is limited to in-frame clones, with some not included. The sample shows about 78,000 clones, over 75% of them seen only once. This sample stems from a study of T cell responses to AZD1222 COVID-19 vaccine. Overall study findings and caveats: Baseline seropositives among AZD1222 recipients totaled only five to seven. The sample set comprised mostly white British donors with more females, and clonal diversity was possibly underestimated. Spike-specific TCR breadth and depth were elevated following two AZD1222 doses.

In germline, CDR1 is SNHLY, CDR2 FYNNEI. The CDR3 has 15 residues. V was shortened by 2 bases and J by 2 bases, with 12 bases between the two germline ends. Here the sequenced sample was peripheral blood, taken 28 days after the second AZD1222 dose. The rearrangement uses TRBV2 and TRBJ1-1; D not certain. This TCR came from an adult who received the AZD1222 COVID-19 vaccine. CDR3: CASSESVAKNTEAFF. CDR3 coding DNA: TGTGCCAGCAGTGAATCGGTGGCAAAAAACACTGAAGCTTTCTTT.